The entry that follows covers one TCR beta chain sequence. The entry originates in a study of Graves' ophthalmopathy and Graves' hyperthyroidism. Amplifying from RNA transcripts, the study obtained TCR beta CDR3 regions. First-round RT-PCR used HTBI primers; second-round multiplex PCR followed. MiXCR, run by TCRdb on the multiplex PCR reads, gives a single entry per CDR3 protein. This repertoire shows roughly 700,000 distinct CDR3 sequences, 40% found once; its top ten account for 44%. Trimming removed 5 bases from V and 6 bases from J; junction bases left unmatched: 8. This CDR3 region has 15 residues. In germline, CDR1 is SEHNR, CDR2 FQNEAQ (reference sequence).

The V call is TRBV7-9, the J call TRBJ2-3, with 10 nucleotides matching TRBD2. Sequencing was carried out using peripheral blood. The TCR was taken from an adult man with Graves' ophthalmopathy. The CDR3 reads CASSGRLAGSDTQYF. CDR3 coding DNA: TGTGCCAGCAGCGGGAGACTAGCGGGTTCGGATACGCAGTATTTT. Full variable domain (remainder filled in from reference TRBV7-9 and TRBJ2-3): DTGVSQNPRHKITKRGQNVTFRCDPISEHNRLYWYRQTLGQGPEFLTYFQNEAQLEKSRLLSDRFSAERPKGSFSTLEIQRTEQGDSAMYLCASSGRLAGSDTQYFGPGTRLTVL.